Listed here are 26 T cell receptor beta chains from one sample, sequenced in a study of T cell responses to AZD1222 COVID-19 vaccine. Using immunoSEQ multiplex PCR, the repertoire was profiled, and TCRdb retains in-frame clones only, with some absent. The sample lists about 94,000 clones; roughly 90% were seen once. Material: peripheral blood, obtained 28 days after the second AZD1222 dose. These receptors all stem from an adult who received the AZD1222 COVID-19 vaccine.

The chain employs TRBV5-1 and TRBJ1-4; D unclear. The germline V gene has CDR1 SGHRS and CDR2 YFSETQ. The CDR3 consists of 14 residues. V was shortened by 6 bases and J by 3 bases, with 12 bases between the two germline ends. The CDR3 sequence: CASTTAGPNEKLFF. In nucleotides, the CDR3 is TGCGCCAGCACAACGGCCGGGCCTAATGAAAAACTGTTTTTT.

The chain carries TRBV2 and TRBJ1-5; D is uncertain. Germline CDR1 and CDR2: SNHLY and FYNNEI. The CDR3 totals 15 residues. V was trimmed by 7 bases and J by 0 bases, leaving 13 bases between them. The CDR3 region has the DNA TGTGCCAGCATGATTAGCAGGTATAGCAATCAGCCCCAGCATTTT. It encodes CASMISRYSNQPQHF.

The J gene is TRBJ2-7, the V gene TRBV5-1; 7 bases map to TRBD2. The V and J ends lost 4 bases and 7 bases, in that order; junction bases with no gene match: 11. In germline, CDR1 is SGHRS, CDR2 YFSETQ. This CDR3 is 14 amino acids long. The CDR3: CASSRDYQANEQYF. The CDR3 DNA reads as TGCGCCAGCAGCCGGGACTACCAAGCTAATGAGCAGTACTTC.

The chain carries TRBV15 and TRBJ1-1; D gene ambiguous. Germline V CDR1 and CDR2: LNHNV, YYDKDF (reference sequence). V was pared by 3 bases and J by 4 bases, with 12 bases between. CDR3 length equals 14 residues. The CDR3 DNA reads TGTGCCACCAGCAGGGAGAACGTAGGCACTGAAGCTTTCTTT. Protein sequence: CATSRENVGTEAFF. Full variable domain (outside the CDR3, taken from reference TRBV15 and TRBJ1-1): DAMVIQNPRYQVTQFGKPVTLSCSQTLNHNVMYWYQQKSSQAPKLLFHYYDKDFNNEADTPDNFQSRRPNTSFCFLDIRSPGLGDTAMYLCATSRENVGTEAFFGQGTRLTVV.

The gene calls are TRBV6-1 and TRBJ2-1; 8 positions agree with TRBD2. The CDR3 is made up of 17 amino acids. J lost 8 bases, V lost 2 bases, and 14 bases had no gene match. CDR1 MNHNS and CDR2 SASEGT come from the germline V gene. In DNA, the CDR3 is TGTGCCAGCAGTGAACTTGCCGGGACTAGAAGCTTCGATGAGCAGTTCTTC. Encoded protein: CASSELAGTRSFDEQFF.

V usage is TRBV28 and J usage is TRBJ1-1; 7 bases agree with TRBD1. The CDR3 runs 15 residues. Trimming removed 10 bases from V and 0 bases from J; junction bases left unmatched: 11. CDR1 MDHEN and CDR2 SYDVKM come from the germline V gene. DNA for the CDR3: TGTGCCACCGGGGGGACAGCTCCCATGAACACTGAAGCTTTCTTT. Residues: CATGGTAPMNTEAFF.

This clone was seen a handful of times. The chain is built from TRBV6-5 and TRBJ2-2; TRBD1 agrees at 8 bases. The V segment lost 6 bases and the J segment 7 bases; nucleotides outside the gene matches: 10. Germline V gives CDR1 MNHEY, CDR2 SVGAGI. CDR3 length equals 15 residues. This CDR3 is CASSYRGVGSGELFF. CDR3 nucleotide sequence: TGTGCCAGCAGCTACAGGGGGGTCGGCAGCGGGGAGCTGTTTTTT.

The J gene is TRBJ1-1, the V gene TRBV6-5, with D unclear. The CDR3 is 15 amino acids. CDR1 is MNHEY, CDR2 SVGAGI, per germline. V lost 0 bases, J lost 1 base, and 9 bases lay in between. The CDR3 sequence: CASSYSYAGNTEAFF. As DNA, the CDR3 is TGTGCCAGCAGTTACTCGTATGCGGGGAACACTGAAGCTTTCTTT.

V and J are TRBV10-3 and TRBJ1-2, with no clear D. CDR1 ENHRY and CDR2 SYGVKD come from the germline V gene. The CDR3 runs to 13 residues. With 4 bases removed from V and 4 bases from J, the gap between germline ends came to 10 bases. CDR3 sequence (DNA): TGTGCCATCAGTGCTCTCCCTCTCTATGGCTACACCTTC. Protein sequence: CAISALPLYGYTF.

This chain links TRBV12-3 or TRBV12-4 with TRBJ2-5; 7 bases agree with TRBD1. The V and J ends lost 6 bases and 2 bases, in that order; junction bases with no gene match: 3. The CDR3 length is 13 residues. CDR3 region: CASRMGQQETQYF. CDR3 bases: TGTGCCAGCAGAATGGGACAGCAAGAGACCCAGTACTTC.

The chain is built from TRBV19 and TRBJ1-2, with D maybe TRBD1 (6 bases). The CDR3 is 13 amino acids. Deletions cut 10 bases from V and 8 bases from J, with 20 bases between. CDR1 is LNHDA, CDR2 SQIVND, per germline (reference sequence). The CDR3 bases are TGTGCCATCAGAGATATGGCAGGGGACGGCTACACCTTC. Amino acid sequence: CAIRDMAGDGYTF.

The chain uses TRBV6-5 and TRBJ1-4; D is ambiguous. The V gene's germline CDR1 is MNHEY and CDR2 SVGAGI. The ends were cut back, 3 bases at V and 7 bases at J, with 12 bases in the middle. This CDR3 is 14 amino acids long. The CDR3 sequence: CASSYVGGPEKLFF. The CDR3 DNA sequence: TGTGCCAGCAGTTATGTGGGTGGTCCTGAAAAACTGTTTTTT.

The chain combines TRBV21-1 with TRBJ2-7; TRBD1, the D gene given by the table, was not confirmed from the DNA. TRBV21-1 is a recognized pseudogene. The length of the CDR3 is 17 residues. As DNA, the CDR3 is TGTGCCAGCAGCAACAGATCCGGGACAGGGGGATCGCAGGAGCAGTACTTC. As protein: CASSNRSGTGGSQEQYF.

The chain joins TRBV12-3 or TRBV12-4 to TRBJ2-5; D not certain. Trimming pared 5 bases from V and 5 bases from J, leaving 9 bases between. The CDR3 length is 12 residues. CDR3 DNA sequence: TGTGCCAGCAGTGTCTTGGGTGAGACCCAGTACTTC. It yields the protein CASSVLGETQYF.

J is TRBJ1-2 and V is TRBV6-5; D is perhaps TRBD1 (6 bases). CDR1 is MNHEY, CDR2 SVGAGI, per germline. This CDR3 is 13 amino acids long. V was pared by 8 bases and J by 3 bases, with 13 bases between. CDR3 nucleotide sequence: TGTGCCAGCTCGGGAGGGGGTTACTATGGCTACACCTTC. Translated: CASSGGGYYGYTF.

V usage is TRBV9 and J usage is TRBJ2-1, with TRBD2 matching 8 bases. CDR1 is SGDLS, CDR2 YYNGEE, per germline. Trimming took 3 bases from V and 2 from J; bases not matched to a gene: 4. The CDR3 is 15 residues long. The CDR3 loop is CASSATSGTYNEQFF. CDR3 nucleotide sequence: TGTGCCAGCAGCGCAACTAGCGGAACCTACAATGAGCAGTTCTTC.

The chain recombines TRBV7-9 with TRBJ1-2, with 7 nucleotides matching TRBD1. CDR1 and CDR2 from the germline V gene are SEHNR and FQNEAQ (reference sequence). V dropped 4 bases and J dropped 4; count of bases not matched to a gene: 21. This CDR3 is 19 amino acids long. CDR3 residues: CASSSAHHTETGWGYGYTF. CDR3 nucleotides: TGTGCCAGCAGCTCTGCCCACCATACGGAGACAGGGTGGGGCTATGGCTACACCTTC.

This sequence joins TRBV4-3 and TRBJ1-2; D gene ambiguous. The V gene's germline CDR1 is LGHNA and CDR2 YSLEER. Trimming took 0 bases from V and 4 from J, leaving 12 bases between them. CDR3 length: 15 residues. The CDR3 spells CASSQDRLASYGYTF. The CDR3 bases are TGCGCCAGCAGCCAAGATCGCCTGGCGAGCTATGGCTACACCTTC.

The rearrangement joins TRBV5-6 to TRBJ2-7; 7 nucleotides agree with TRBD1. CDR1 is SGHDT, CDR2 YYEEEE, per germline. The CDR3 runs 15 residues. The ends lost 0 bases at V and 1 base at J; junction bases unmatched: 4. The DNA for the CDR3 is TGTGCCAGCAGCTTGGCCCGGACAGGTTCCTACGAGCAGTACTTC. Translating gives CASSLARTGSYEQYF.

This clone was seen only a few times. CDR3 DNA sequence: TGTGCCAGCAGTCCGCCGTTCTCCTACGAGCAGTACTTC. Its translation is CASSPPFSYEQYF. V gene TRBV27 combines with J gene TRBJ2-7; D gene uncertain. V was pared by 5 bases and J by 0 bases, with 8 bases between. The germline V gene has CDR1 MNHEY and CDR2 SMNVEV (reference sequence). The CDR3 runs 13 residues.

CDR3 sequence (DNA): TGTGCCAGCAGCTTTACGGGAGCCTACGAGCAGTACTTC. Protein sequence: CASSFTGAYEQYF. The chain recombines TRBV6-5 with TRBJ2-7, with D tentatively TRBD2 (6 bases). In germline, CDR1 is MNHEY, CDR2 SVGAGI. The V end lost 6 bases, the J end lost 2 bases, and 11 bases lay between the germline ends. The CDR3 has 13 amino acids.

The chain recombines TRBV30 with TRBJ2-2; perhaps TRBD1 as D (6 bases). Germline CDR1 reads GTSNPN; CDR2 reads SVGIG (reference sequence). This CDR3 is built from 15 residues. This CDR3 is CGMERGISNTGELFF. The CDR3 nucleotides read TGTGGAATGGAAAGGGGGATATCGAACACCGGGGAGCTGTTTTTT.

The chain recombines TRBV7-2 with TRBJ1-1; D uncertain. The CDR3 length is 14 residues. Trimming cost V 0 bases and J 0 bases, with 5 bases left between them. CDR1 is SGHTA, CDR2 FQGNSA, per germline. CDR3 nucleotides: TGTGCCAGCAGCTTAGCGGGCCTGAACACTGAAGCTTTCTTT. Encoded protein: CASSLAGLNTEAFF.

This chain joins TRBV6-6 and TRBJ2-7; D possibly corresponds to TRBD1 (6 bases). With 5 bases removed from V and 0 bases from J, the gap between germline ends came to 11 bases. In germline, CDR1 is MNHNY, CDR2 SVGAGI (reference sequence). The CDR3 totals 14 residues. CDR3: CASSARQASYEQYF. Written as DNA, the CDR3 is TGTGCCAGCAGTGCCAGACAGGCCTCCTACGAGCAGTACTTC.

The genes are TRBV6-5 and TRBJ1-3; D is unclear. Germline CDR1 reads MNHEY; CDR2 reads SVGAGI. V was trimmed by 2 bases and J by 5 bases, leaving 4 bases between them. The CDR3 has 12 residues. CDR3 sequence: CASSYGRNTIYF. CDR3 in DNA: TGTGCCAGCAGTTACGGCAGAAACACCATATATTTT.

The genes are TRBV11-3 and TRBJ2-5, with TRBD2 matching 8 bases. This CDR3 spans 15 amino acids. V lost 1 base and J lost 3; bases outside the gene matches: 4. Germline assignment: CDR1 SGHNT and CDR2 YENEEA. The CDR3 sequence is CASSLGGLVEETQYF. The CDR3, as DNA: TGTGCCAGCAGCTTAGGGGGACTAGTAGAAGAGACCCAGTACTTC.